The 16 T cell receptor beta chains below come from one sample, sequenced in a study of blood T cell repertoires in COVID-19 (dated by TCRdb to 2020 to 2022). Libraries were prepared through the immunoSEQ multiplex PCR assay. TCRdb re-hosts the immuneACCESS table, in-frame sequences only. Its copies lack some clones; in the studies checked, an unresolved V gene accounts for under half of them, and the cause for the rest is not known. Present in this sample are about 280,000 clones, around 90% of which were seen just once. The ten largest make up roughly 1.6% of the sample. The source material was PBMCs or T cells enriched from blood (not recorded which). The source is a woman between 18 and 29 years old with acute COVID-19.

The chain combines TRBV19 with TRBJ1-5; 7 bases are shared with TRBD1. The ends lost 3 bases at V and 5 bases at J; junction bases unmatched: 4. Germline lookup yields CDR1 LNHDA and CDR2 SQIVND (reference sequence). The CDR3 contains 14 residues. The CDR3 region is CASSIRQGDQPQHF. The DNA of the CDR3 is TGTGCCAGTAGTATCCGACAGGGCGATCAGCCCCAGCATTTT.

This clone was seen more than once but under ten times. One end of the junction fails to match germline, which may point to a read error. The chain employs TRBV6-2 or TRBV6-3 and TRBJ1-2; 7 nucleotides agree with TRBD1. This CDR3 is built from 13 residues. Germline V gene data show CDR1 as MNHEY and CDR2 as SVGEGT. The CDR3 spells CASSGQENSGYTF. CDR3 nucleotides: TGTGCCAGCAGTGGACAGGAAAACTCTGGCTACACCTTC.

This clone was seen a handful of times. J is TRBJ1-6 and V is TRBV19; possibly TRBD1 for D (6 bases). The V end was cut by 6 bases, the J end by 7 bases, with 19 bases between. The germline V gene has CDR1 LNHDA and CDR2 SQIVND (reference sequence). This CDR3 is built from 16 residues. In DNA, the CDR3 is TGTGCCAGTAGCCAAACGACAGGTCTGAAGAATTCACCCCTCCACTTT. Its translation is CASSQTTGLKNSPLHF.

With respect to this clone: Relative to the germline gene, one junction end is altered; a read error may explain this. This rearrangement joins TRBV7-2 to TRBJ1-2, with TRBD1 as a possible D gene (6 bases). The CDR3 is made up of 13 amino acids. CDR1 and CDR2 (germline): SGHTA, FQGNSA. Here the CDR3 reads CASSLGGDYGYTF. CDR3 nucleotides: TGTGCCAGCAGTTTAGGGGGAGACTATGGCTACACCTTC.

The chain's CDR3 is CASSPNRGNQPQHF. The CDR3 DNA follows: TGTGCCAGCAGCCCAAACAGAGGCAATCAGCCCCAGCATTTT. This sequence joins TRBV11-2 and TRBJ1-5; D ambiguous. This CDR3 is built from 14 residues. Between the trimmed V and J ends, which lost 5 bases and 2 bases, there was a span of 10 bases. Per germline, CDR1 SGHAT and CDR2 FQNNGV.

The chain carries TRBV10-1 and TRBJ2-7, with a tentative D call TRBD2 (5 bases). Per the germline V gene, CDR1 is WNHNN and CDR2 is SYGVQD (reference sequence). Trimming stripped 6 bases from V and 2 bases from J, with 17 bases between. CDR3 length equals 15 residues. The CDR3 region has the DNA TGCGCCAGCAGCGGAGAATCGGACTCGACCTACGAGCAGTACTTC. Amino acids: CASSGESDSTYEQYF.

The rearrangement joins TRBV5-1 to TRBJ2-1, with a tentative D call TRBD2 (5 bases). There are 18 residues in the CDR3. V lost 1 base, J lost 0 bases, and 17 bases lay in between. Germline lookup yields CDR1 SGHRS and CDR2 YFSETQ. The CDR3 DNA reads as TGCGCCAGCAGCTTGAGGCGGCCGACTATTAGCTCCTACAATGAGCAGTTCTTC. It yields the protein CASSLRRPTISSYNEQFF. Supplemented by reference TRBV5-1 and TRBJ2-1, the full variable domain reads KAGVTQTPRYLIKTRGQQVTLSCSPISGHRSVSWYQQTPGQGLQFLFEYFSETQRNKGNFPGRFSGRQFSNSRSEMNVSTLELGDSALYLCASSLRRPTISSYNEQFFGPGTRLTVL.

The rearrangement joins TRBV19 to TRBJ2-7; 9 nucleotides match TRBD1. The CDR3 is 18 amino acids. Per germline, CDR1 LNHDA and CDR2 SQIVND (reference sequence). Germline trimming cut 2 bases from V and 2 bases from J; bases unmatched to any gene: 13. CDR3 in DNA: TGTGCCAGTAGTATAACCCCCTCAACCGGGACAGGGCCCTACGAGCAGTACTTC. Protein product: CASSITPSTGTGPYEQYF.

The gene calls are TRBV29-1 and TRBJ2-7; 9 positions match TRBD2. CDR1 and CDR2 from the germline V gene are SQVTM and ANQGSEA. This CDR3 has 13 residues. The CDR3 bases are TGCAGTGCACTTAGCGGGAGTCTCTACGAGCAGTACTTC. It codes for CSALSGSLYEQYF.

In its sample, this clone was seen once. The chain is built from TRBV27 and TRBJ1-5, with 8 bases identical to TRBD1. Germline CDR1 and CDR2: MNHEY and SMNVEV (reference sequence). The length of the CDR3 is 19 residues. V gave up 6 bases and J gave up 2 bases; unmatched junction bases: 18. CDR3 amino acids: CASSYWDRRFLSGNQPQHF. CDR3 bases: TGTGCCAGCAGCTACTGGGACAGGAGATTTCTATCAGGCAATCAGCCCCAGCATTTT.

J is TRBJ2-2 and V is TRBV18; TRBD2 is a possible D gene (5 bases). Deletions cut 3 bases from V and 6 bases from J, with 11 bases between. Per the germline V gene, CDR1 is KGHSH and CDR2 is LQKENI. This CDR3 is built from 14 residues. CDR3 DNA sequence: TGTGCCAGCTCACCTAGTGGCGGGTCCGGGGAGCTGTTTTTT. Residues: CASSPSGGSGELFF.

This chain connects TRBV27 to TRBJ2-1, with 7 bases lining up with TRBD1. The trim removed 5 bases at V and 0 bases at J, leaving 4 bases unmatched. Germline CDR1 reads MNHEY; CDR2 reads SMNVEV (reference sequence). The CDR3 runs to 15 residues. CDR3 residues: CASSSRDSSYNEQFF. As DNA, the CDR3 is TGTGCCAGCAGTAGCCGGGACAGCTCCTACAATGAGCAGTTCTTC.

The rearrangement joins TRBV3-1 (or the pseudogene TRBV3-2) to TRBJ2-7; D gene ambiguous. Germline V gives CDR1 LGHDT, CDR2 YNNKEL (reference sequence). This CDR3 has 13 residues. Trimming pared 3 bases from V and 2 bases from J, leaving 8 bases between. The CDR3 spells CASSHGPAYEQYF. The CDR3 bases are TGTGCCAGCAGCCATGGCCCCGCCTACGAGCAGTACTTC.

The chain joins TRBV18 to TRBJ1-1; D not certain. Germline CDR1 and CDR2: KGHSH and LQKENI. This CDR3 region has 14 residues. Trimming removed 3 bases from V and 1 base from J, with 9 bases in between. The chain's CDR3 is CASSPISRNTEAFF. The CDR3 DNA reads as TGTGCCAGCTCACCTATAAGTAGGAACACTGAAGCTTTCTTT.

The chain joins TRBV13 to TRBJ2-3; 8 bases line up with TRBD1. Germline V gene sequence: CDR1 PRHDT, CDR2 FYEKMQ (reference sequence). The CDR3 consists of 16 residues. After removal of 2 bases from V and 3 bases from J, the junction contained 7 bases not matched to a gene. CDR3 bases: TGTGCCAGCAGCTTACGAGACAGGGGTTTTACAGATACGCAGTATTTT. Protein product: CASSLRDRGFTDTQYF.

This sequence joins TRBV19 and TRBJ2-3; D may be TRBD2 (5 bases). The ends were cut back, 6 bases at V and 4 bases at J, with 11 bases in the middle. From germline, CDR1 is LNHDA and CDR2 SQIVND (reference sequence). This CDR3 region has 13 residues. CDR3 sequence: CASRAGGADTQYF. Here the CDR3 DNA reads TGTGCCAGTAGGGCGGGTGGCGCAGATACGCAGTATTTT.